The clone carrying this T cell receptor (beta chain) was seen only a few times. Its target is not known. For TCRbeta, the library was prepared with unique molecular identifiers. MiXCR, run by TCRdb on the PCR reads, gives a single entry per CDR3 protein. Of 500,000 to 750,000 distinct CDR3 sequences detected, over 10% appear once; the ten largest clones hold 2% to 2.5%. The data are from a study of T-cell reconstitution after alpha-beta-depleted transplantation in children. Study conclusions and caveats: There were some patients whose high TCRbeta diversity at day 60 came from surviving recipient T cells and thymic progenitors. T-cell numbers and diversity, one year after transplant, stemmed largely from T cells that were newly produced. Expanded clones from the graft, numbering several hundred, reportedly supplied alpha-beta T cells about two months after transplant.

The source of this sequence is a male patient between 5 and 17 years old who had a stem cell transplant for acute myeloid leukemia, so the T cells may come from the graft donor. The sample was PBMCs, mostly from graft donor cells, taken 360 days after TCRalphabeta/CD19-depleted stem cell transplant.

The CDR3 region is CASSQDRGTGSEAFF. CDR3 coding DNA: TGCGCCAGCAGCCAAGATAGGGGGACAGGCTCTGAAGCTTTCTTT. The gene calls are TRBV4-3 and TRBJ1-1, with TRBD1 matching over 8 bases. Germline V gene data show CDR1 as LGHNA and CDR2 as YSLEER. The CDR3 sequence is 15 residues long. Losses at the gene ends were 0 bases for V and 6 bases for J; bases not matched to a gene: 6.